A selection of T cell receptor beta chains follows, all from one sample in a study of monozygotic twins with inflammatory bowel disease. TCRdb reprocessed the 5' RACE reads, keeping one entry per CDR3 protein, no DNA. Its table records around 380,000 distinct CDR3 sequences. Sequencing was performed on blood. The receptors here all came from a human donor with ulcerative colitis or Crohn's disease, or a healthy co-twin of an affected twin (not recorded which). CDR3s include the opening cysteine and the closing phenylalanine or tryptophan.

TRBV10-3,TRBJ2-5,CAISGGRLAGVETQYF
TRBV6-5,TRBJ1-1,CASSYSIRMNTEAFF
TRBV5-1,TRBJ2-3,CASSSGHSSTDTQYF
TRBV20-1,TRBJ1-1,CSASTGRMNTEAFF
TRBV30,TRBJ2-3,CAWRPGGARRTDTQYF
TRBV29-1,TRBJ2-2,CSVEDGGTVNTGELFF
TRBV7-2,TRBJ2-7,CASSLATGTSATYEQYF
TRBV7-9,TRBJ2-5,CASSLIGLAGETQYF
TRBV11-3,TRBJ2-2,CASSLPGGGELFF
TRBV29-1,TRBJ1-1,CSGADESSPEAFF
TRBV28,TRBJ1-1,CASISQGSTEAFF